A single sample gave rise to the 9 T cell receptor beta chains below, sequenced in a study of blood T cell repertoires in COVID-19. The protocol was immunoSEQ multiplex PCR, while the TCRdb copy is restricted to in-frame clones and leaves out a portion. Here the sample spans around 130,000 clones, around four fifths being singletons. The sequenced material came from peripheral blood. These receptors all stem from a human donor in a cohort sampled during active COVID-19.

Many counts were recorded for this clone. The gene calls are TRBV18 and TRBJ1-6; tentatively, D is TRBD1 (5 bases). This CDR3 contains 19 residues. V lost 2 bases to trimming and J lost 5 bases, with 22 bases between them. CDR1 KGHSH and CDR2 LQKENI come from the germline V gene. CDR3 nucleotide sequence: TGTGCCAGCTCACCAGAGACCATGCGGGGGGGGTTCGATAATTCACCCCTCCACTTT. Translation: CASSPETMRGGFDNSPLHF.

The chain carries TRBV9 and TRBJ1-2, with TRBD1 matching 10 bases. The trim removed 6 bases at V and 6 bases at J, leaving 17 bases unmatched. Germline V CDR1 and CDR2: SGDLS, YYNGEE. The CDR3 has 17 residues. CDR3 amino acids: CASTISRDRGFSDGYTF. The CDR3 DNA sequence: TGTGCCAGCACCATAAGTCGGGACAGGGGATTTTCTGATGGCTACACCTTC. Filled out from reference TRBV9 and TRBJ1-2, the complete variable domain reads DSGVTQTPKHLITATGQRVTLRCSPRSGDLSVYWYQQSLDQGLQFLIQYYNGEERAKGNILERFSAQQFPDLHSELNLSSLELGDSALYFCASTISRDRGFSDGYTFGSGTRLTVV.

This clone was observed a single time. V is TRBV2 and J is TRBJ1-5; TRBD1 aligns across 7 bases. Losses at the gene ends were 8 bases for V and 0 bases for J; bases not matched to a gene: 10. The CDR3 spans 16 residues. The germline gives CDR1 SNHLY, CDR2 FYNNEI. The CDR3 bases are TGTGCCAGCCAGGGACAGCTTCGATCTAGCAATCAGCCCCAGCATTTT. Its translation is CASQGQLRSSNQPQHF.

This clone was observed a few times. CDR3 sequence: CASSQDRRGALREQYF. CDR3 DNA sequence: TGTGCCAGCAGCCAAGATCGGCGGGGGGCACTAAGGGAGCAGTACTTC. The chain recombines TRBV4-2 with TRBJ2-7; 8 nucleotides agree with TRBD2. Germline values: CDR1 LGHNA, CDR2 YNFKEQ. The V segment lost 0 bases and the J segment 7 bases; nucleotides outside the gene matches: 11. This CDR3 region has 16 residues.

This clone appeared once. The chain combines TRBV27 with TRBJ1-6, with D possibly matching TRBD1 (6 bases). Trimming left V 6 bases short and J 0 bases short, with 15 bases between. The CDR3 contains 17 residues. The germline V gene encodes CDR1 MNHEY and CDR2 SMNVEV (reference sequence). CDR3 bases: TGTGCCAGCAGCCGGAAAACAGGGAACTCCTATAATTCACCCCTCCACTTT. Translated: CASSRKTGNSYNSPLHF.

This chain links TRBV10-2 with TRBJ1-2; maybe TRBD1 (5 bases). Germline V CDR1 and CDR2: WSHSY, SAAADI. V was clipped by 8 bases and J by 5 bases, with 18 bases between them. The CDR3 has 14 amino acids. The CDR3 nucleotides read TGCGCCAGCGGCAAAGGGGTGGGGTATTATGGCTACACCTTC. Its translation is CASGKGVGYYGYTF.

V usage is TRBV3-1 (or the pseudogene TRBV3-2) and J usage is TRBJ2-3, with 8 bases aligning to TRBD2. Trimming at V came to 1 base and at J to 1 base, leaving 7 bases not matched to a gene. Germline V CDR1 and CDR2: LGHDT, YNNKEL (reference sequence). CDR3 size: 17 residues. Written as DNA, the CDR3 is TGTGCCAGCAGCCAAGGCCTGGGGCGGGGGGGCACAGATACGCAGTATTTT. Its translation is CASSQGLGRGGTDTQYF.

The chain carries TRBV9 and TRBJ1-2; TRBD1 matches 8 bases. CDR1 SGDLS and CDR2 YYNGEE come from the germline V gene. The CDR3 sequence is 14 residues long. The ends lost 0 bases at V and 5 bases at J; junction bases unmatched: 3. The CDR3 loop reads CASSVGQGAYGYTF. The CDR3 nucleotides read TGTGCCAGCAGCGTAGGTCAGGGGGCTTATGGCTACACCTTC.

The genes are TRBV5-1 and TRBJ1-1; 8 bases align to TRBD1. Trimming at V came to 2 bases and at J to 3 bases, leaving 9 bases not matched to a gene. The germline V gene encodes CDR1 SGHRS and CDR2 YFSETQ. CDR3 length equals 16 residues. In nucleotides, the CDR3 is TGCGCCAGCAGCTTCGGACAGGGCCTACGAGACACTGAAGCTTTCTTT. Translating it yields CASSFGQGLRDTEAFF.